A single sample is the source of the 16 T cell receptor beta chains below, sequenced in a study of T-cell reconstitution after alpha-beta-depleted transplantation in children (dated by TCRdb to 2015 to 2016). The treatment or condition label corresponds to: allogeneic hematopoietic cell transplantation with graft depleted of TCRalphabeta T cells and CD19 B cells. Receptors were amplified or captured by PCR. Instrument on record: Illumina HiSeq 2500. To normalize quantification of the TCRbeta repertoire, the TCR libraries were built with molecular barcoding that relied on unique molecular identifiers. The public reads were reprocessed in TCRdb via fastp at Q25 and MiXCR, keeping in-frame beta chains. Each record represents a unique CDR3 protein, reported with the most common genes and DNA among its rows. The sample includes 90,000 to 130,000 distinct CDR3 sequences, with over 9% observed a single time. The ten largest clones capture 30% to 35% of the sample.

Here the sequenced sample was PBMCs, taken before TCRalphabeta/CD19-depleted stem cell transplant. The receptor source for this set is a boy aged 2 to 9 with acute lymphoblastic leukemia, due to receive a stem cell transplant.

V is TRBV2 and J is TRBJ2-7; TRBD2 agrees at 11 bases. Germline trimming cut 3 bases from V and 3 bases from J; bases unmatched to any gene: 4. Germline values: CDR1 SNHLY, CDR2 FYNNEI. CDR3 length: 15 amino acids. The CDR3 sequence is CASSDTTSGGYEQYF. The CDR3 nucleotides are TGTGCCAGCAGTGACACTACTAGCGGGGGCTACGAGCAGTACTTC.

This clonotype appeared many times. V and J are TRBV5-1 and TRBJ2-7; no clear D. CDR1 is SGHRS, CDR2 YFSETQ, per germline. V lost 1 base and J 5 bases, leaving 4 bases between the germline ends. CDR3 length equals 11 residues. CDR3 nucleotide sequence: TGCGCCAGCAGCTTGAGGGACGAGCAGTACTTC. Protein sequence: CASSLRDEQYF.

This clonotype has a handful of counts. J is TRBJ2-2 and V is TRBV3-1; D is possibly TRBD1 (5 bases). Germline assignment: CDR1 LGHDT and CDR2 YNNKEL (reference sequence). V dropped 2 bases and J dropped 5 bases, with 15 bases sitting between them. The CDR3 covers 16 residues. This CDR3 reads CASSQFPGRETGELFF. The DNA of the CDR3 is TGTGCCAGCAGCCAATTTCCGGGCAGGGAAACCGGGGAGCTGTTTTTT.

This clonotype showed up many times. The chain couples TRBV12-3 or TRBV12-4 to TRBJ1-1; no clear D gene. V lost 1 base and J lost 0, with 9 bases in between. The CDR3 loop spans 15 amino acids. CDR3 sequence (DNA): TGTGCCAGCAGTTTAGGTAGGCGGATGAACACTGAAGCTTTCTTT. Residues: CASSLGRRMNTEAFF.

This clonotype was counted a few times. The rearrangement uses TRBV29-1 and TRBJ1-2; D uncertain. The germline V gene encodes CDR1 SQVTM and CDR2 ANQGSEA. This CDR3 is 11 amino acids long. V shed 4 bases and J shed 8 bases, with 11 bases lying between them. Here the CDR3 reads CSVGRAEGYTF. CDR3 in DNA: TGCAGCGTTGGAAGGGCTGAAGGCTACACCTTC.

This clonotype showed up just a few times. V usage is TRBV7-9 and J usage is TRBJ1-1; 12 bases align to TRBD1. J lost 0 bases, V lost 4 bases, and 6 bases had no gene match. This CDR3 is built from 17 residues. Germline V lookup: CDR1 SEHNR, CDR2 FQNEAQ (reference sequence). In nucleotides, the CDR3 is TGTGCCAGCAGCTCCGGGACAGGGGGCCGCTTGAACACTGAAGCTTTCTTT. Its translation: CASSSGTGGRLNTEAFF.

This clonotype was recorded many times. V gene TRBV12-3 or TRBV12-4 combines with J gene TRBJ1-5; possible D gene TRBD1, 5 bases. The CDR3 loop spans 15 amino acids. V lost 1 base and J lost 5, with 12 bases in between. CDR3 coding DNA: TGTGCCAGCAGTTTAGATGGGGCGACGGATCAGCCCCAGCATTTT. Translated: CASSLDGATDQPQHF.

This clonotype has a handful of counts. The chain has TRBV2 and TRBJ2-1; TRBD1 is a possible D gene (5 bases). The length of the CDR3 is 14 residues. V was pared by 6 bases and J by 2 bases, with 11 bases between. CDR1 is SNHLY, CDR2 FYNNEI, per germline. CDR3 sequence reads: CASSARVTYNEQFF. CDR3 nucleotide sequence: TGTGCCAGCAGCGCCAGGGTCACCTACAATGAGCAGTTCTTC.

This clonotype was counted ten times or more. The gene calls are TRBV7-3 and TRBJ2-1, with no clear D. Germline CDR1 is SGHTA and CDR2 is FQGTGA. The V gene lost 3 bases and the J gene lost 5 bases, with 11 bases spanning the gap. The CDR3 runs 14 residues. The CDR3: CASSLGGRDNEQFF. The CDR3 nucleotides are TGTGCCAGCAGCTTGGGTGGGCGAGACAATGAGCAGTTCTTC. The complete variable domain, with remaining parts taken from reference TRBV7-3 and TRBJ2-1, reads GAGVSQTPSNKVTEKGKYVELRCDPISGHTALYWYRQSLGQGPEFLIYFQGTGAADDSGLPNDRFFAVRPEGSVSTLKIQRTERGDSAVYLCASSLGGRDNEQFFGPGTRLTVL.

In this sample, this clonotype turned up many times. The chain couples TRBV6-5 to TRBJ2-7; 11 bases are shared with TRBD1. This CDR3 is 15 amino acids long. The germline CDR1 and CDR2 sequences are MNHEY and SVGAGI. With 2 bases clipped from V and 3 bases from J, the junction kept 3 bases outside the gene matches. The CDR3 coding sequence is TGTGCCAGCAGTTACGAAGGGACAGGGGGCTACGAGCAGTACTTC. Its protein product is CASSYEGTGGYEQYF.

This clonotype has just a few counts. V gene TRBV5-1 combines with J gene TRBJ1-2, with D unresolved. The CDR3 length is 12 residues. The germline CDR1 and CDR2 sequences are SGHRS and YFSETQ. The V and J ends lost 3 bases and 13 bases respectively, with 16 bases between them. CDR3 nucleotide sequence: TGCGCCAGCAGCTCGGGTCAGGAAGGACGCACCTTC. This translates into CASSSGQEGRTF. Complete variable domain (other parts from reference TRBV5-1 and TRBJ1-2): KAGVTQTPRYLIKTRGQQVTLSCSPISGHRSVSWYQQTPGQGLQFLFEYFSETQRNKGNFPGRFSGRQFSNSRSEMNVSTLELGDSALYLCASSSGQEGRTFGSGTRLTVV.

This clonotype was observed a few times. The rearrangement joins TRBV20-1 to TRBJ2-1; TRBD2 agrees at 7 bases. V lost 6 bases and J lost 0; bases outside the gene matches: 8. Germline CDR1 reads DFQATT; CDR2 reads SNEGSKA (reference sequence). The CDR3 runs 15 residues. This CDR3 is CSAPSSGSSYNEQFF. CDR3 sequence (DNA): TGCAGTGCGCCATCTAGCGGAAGCTCCTACAATGAGCAGTTCTTC.

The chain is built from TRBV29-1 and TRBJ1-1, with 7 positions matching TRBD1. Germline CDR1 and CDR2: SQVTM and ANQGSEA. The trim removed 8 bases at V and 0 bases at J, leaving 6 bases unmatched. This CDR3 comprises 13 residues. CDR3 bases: TGCAGCTTTGTGGACAGGCTGAACACTGAAGCTTTCTTT. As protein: CSFVDRLNTEAFF. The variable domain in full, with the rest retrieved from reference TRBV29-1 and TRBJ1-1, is SAVISQKPSRDICQRGTSLTIQCQVDSQVTMMFWYRQQPGQSLTLIATANQGSEATYESGFVIDKFPISRPNLTFSTLTVSNMSPEDSSIYLCSFVDRLNTEAFFGQGTRLTVV.

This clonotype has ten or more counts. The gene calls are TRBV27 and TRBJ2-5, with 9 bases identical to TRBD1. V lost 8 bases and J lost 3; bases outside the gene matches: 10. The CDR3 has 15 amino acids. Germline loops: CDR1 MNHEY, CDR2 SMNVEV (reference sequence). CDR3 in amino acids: CASSTRRDREETQYF. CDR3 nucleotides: TGTGCCAGCTCTACACGCCGGGACAGGGAAGAGACCCAGTACTTC.

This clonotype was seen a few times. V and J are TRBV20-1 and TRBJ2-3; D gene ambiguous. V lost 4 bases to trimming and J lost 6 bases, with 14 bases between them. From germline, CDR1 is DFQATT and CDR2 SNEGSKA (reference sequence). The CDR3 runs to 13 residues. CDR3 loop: CSATLVPKDTQYF. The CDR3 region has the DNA TGCAGTGCTACGCTTGTTCCCAAGGATACGCAGTATTTT.

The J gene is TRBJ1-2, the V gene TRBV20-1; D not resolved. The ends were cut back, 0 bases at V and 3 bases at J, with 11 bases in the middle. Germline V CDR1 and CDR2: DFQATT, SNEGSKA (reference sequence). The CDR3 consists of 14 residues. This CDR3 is CSARDQDGYYGYTF. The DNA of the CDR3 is TGCAGTGCTAGAGATCAGGACGGATACTATGGCTACACCTTC.